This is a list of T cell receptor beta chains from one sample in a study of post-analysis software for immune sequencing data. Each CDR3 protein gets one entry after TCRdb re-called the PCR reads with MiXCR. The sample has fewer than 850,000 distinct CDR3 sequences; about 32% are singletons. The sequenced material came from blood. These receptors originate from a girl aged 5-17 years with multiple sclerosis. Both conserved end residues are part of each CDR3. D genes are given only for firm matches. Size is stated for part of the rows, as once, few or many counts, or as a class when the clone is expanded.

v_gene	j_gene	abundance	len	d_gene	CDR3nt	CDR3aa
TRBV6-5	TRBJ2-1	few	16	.	TGTGCCAGCAGTTACCTCAAAGGTTGGGCGTTGAGTGAGCAGTTCTTC	CASSYLKGWALSEQFF
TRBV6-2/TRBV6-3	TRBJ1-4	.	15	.	TGTGCCAGCATGCCGGGGCGCGGAGCTAATGAAAAACTGTTTTTT	CASMPGRGANEKLFF
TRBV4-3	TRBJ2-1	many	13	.	TGCGCCAGCAGCCGCACTCTGAGGAATGAGCAGTTCTTC	CASSRTLRNEQFF
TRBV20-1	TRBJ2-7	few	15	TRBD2	TGCAGTGCTAGAGTTCGCGGGAGGGCCTCCTACGAGCAGTACTTC	CSARVRGRASYEQYF
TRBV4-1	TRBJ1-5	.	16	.	TGCGCCAGCAGTCAAAGGTATGAAAATAGCAATCAGCCCCAGCATTTT	CASSQRYENSNQPQHF
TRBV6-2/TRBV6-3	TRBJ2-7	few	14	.	TGTGCCAGCAGCGTACGGAGGGCCGCCTACGAGCAGTACTTC	CASSVRRAAYEQYF
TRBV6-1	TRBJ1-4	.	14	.	TGTGCCAGCATGTATCGGGGCCCCAATGAAAAACTGTTTTTT	CASMYRGPNEKLFF
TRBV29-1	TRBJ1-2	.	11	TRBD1	TGCAGCGGCGGACAGGCCCCTGGCTACACCTTC	CSGGQAPGYTF
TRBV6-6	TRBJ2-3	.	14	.	TGTGCCAGCAGCTACAATCGAGGGGCCAATACGCAGTATTTT	CASSYNRGANTQYF
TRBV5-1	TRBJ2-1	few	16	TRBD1	TGCGCCAGCAGCTTTACCGGGACAGGGGAGTTTGATGAGCAGTTCTTC	CASSFTGTGEFDEQFF
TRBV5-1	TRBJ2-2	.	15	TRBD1	TGCGCCAGCAGCTTCGGGACAGGGAACACCGGGGAGCTGTTTTTT	CASSFGTGNTGELFF
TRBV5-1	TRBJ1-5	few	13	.	TGTGCCAGCAGCCAAGACGGCAATCAGCCCCAGCATTTT	CASSQDGNQPQHF
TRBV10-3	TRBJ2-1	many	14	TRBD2	TGTGCCATCAGTGAGCGGGGGGGCATAAATGAGCAGTTCTTC	CAISERGGINEQFF
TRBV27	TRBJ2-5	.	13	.	TGTGCCAGCAGTTCAGGGGCCTGGGAGACCCAGTACTTC	CASSSGAWETQYF
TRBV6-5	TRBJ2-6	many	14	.	TGTGCCAGCAGTTCCTCCTCTGGGGCCAACGTCCTGACTTTC	CASSSSSGANVLTF
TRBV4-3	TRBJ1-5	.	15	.	TGCGCCAGCAGCCAAGATCTGGGAGGGTTTCAGCCCCAGCATTTT	CASSQDLGGFQPQHF
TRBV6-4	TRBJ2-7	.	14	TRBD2	TGTGCCAGCAGCCTTTTTGCTAGCGGGGGCGAGCAGTACTTC	CASSLFASGGEQYF
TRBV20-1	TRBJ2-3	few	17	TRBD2	TGCAGTGCTAGGCCCCCGGGAAGGACTAGCGGCACAGATACGCAGTATTTT	CSARPPGRTSGTDTQYF
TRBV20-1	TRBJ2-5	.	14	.	TGCAGTGCTAGAGATCCGCGGCCCATGGAGACCCAGTACTTC	CSARDPRPMETQYF
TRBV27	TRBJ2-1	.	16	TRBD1	TGTGCCAGCAGCTCCCCGCCGGGACAGGTCACCGATGAGCAGTTCTTC	CASSSPPGQVTDEQFF
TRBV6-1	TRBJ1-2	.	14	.	TGTACCAGCAGTGAAGTGGGGAGAAACTATGGCTACACCTTC	CTSSEVGRNYGYTF
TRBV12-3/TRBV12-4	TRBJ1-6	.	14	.	TGTGCCAGCAGTGATGACAGGCGGATCCCACCCCTCCACTTT	CASSDDRRIPPLHF
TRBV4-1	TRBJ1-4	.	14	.	TGCGCCAGCTCTAGAATTGCAACTAATGAAAAACTGTTTTTT	CASSRIATNEKLFF
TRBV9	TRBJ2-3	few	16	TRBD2	TGTGCCAGCAGCAGAGGGACTAGCGGTAGTGCAGATACGCAGTATTTT	CASSRGTSGSADTQYF
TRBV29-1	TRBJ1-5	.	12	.	TGCAGCGTTGCACGGGACAATCAGCCCCAGCATTTT	CSVARDNQPQHF
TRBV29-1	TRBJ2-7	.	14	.	TGCAGCGTGGAACTAACCTCAGGGGCGGGCGAGCAGTACTTC	CSVELTSGAGEQYF
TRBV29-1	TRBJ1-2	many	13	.	TGCAGCGTTGTTAATCCATCGGACTATGGCTACACCTTC	CSVVNPSDYGYTF
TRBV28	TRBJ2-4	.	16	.	TGTGCCAGCAGTTCACTGACCTTACTAGCCAAAAACATTCAGTACTTC	CASSSLTLLAKNIQYF
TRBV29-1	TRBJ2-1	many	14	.	TGCAGCGTCCGTGGGGGAGGCTCCTACAATGAGCAGTTCTTC	CSVRGGGSYNEQFF
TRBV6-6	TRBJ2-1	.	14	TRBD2	TGTGCCAGCAGACGGACTAGCGGGGGCAATGAGCAGTTCTTC	CASRRTSGGNEQFF
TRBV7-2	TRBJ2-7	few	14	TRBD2	TGTGCCAGCAGCCTCAGCGGGGGGGGCTACGAGCAGTACTTC	CASSLSGGGYEQYF
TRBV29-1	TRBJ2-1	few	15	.	TGCAGCGTGACCCCTCAGAGGGGCCACTACAATGAGCAGTTCTTC	CSVTPQRGHYNEQFF
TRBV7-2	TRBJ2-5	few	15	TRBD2	TGTGCCAGCAGGCTAGCGGGGGGTATAAGCAAGACCCAGTACTTC	CASRLAGGISKTQYF
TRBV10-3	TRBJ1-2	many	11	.	TGTGCCATCAGTGAGTCGTATGGCTACACCTTC	CAISESYGYTF
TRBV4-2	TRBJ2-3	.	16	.	TGTGCCAACAGCCAAGCCCCGGGACAATTAGGTAATACGCAGTATTTT	CANSQAPGQLGNTQYF
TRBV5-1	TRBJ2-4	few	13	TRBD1	TGCGCCAGCAGCGTAGGGGGCCGAAACATTCAGTACTTC	CASSVGGRNIQYF
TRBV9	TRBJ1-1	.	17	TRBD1	TGTGCCAGCAGCGTAGTGGGGACAGGCTCCAGGAGGACTGAAGCTTTCTTT	CASSVVGTGSRRTEAFF
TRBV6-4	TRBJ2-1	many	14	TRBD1	TGTGCCAGCAGCCCGACAGGGTTATACAATGAGCAGTTCTTC	CASSPTGLYNEQFF
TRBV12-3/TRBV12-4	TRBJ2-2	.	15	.	TGTGCCAGCAGTTTAGGCAGGGGAAACACCGGGGAGCTGTTTTTT	CASSLGRGNTGELFF
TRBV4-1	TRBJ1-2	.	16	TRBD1	TGCGCCAGCAGCTGGAACCGGGACAGGGGGAACTATGGCTACACCTTC	CASSWNRDRGNYGYTF
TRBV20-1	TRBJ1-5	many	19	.	TGCAGTGCTAGGCCCCGGGCTCCAAAGGGGCTATATAGCAATCAGCCCCAGCATTTT	CSARPRAPKGLYSNQPQHF
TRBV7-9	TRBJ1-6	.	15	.	TGTGCCAGCAGCTCTTCCAGGGTCGCGAATTCACCCCTCCACTTT	CASSSSRVANSPLHF
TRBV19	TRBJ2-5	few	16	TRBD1	TGTGCCAGTAGTCCACGAGGACAGGGCCTCCAAGAGACCCAGTACTTC	CASSPRGQGLQETQYF
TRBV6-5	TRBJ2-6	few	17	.	TGTGCCAGCAGTTACGGGGGTCGGGGGAGTGGGGCCAACGTCCTGACTTTC	CASSYGGRGSGANVLTF
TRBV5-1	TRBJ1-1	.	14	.	TGCGCCAGCAGCTTGGCGGCAGGTCAGGGCGAAGCTTTCTTT	CASSLAAGQGEAFF
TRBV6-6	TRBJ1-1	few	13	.	TGTGCCAGCACGATCGGCGATAACACTGAAGCTTTCTTT	CASTIGDNTEAFF
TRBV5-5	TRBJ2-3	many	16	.	TGTGCCAGCGGAGCTGGAGTAGCGGTTAGCACAGATACGCAGTATTTT	CASGAGVAVSTDTQYF
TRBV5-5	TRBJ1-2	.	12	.	TGTGCCAGCAGCTTAACGGACATAGGCTACACCTTC	CASSLTDIGYTF
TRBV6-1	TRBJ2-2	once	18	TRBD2	TGTGCCAGCAGCCCCAGGTCCCAGCGGGGGTCGAACACCGGGGAGCTGTTTTTT	CASSPRSQRGSNTGELFF
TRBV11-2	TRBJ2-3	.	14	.	TGTGCCAGCAGCTTTATTCGAAGCACAGATACGCAGTATTTT	CASSFIRSTDTQYF
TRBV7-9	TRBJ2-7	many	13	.	TGTGCCAGCAGATTAGGGTCCGCCTACGAGCAGTACTTC	CASRLGSAYEQYF
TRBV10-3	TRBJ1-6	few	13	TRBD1	TGTGCCATCAGGACAGGGGGGGAATCACCCCTCCACTTT	CAIRTGGESPLHF
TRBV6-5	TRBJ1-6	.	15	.	TGTGCCAGCAGTTACTCGACCGTGTGGAATTCACCCCTCCACTTT	CASSYSTVWNSPLHF
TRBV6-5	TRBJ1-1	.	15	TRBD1	TGTGCCAGCACCCCACACAGGGGGCGCGACACTGAAGCTTTCTTT	CASTPHRGRDTEAFF